This T cell receptor beta chain is from a study of cytomegalovirus exposure and HLA in healthy donors. Regarding this clone: Antigen specificity is unknown.

Study-wide results and limits: The study flagged about 160 TCR beta chains as cytomegalovirus-associated. The tendency of first-cohort TCR clusters to co-occur in the 110 or so validation repertoires emerged from a later analysis.

Germline V gene sequence: CDR1 LGHNA, CDR2 YNFKEQ. Trimming cost V 5 bases and J 3 bases; bases outside gene matches: 9. This CDR3 has 16 residues. Among the approximately 110 subjects of the validation cohort, separate from the roughly 670-subject first cohort, were the donors. TCRdb's table, derived via immunoSEQ multiplex PCR, lists solely in-frame clones and lacks some. The sample holds 250,000 to 300,000 clones, about 90% seen once. The sample comprised PBMCs. The genes are TRBV4-2 and TRBJ2-3; 9 nucleotides match TRBD2. The receptor was derived from a woman in her late teens or twenties in good health and CMV-seronegative. The CDR3, as DNA: TGTGCCAGCAGCTCGGTAGCGGGGGCCGGGACAGATACGCAGTATTTT. This gives the protein CASSSVAGAGTDTQYF.